This T cell receptor beta chain was profiled in a study of shared T cell receptors in the human thymus. The CDR3 spans 16 residues. The ends were cut back, 5 bases at V and 4 bases at J, with 18 bases in the middle. CDR1 and CDR2 from the germline V gene are MDHEN and SYDVKM. Generated by immunoSEQ multiplex PCR, the TCRdb table keeps only in-frame clones and is missing some. This table holds fewer than 700,000 clones, 85% to 90% found once. These same records also appear under a second study, on human thymus T cells. That source notes: As related research reported, thymic repertoires overlapped highly among unrelated individuals.

The receptor was isolated from a boy under two years old with a congenital heart defect. V and J are TRBV28 and TRBJ1-5; TRBD1 is a possible D gene (5 bases). Input material: thymocytes. The CDR3 sequence is CASSPRPLGGNQPQHF. The CDR3 DNA follows: TGTGCCAGCAGTCCCCGCCCTCTGGGGGGAAATCAGCCCCAGCATTTT. Full variable domain (outside the CDR3, taken from reference TRBV28 and TRBJ1-5): DVKVTQSSRYLVKRTGEKVFLECVQDMDHENMFWYRQDPGLGLRLIYFSYDVKMKEKGDIPEGYSVSREKKERFSLILESASTNQTSMYLCASSPRPLGGNQPQHFGDGTRLSIL.